This entry lists 10 T cell receptor beta chains sequenced from one sample in a study of cytomegalovirus exposure and HLA in healthy donors. Both 60 Vbeta primers and 13 Jbeta primers went into the PCR. Produced via immunoSEQ multiplex PCR; TCRdb's table is partial and in-frame only. This table holds about 130,000 clones, about 68% found once. The sequenced material came from PBMCs. These receptors all stem from a man aged 35 to 55 in good health and CMV-seropositive.

The J gene is TRBJ2-5, the V gene TRBV7-9; possible D gene TRBD2, 5 bases. Trimming cost V 5 bases and J 3 bases, with 16 bases left between them. Germline loops: CDR1 SEHNR, CDR2 FQNEAQ (reference sequence). The CDR3 length is 15 residues. CDR3 loop: CASSRRTSREETQYF. The CDR3 region has the DNA TGTGCCAGCAGCCGACGGACCTCGAGGGAAGAGACCCAGTACTTC.

The chain recombines TRBV13 with TRBJ2-2; D may be TRBD1 (6 bases). The CDR3 extends over 17 amino acids. Germline CDR1 is PRHDT and CDR2 is FYEKMQ (reference sequence). V lost 5 bases to trimming and J lost 6 bases, with 22 bases between them. The CDR3: CASSPTDVANRAGELFF. In DNA, the CDR3 is TGTGCCAGCAGCCCAACCGACGTGGCAAACAGGGCCGGGGAGCTGTTTTTT.

The chain has TRBV9 and TRBJ2-3, with 8 positions matching TRBD2. Germline V gives CDR1 SGDLS, CDR2 YYNGEE. The CDR3 has 14 amino acids. V gave up 6 bases and J gave up 6 bases; unmatched junction bases: 9. CDR3 sequence (DNA): TGTGCCAGCACCACTACGGGGGGGATTGATACGCAGTATTTT. It is translated as CASTTTGGIDTQYF.

The V gene is TRBV11-3, the J gene TRBJ2-5, with 7 bases matching TRBD1. V lost 3 bases, J lost 7 bases, and 5 bases stayed unmatched. The CDR3 extends over 13 amino acids. CDR1 is SGHNT and CDR2 is YENEEA in the germline V gene. The CDR3 region is CASSFTGDGTQYF. The CDR3 nucleotides read TGTGCCAGCAGCTTCACAGGGGATGGGACCCAGTACTTC.

As DNA, the CDR3 is TGTGCCATCAGCCTCGGAGTCAGGGGATCGGGTGGTGCGAACACCGGGGAGCTGTTTTTT. It specifies CAISLGVRGSGGANTGELFF. V usage is TRBV10-3 and J usage is TRBJ2-2, with a weak D call TRBD1 (6 bases). This CDR3 has 20 residues. The germline CDR1 and CDR2 sequences are ENHRY and SYGVKD. The germline V and J ends were trimmed by 6 bases and 0 bases, with 26 bases remaining between them.

V is TRBV27 and J is TRBJ2-7, with 7 bases that match TRBD1. Germline values: CDR1 MNHEY, CDR2 SMNVEV (reference sequence). The ends lost 6 bases at V and 0 bases at J; junction bases unmatched: 8. The CDR3 has 15 residues. The CDR3, as DNA: TGTGCCAGCAGATTAAAACAGGGGTTCTCCTACGAGCAGTACTTC. It yields the protein CASRLKQGFSYEQYF.

This clone was observed a handful of times. The chain combines TRBV19 with TRBJ2-3, with TRBD1 identical over 10 bases. The CDR3 length is 18 residues. The trim removed 1 base at V and 2 bases at J, leaving 9 bases unmatched. Looked up from germline, CDR1 is LNHDA and CDR2 is SQIVND (reference sequence). The CDR3 sequence is CASSIVALGQGYTDTQYF. In nucleotides, the CDR3 is TGTGCCAGTAGTATAGTGGCGCTGGGACAGGGGTACACAGATACGCAGTATTTT. The variable domain in full, completed from reference TRBV19 and TRBJ2-3, reads DGGITQSPKYLFRKEGQNVTLSCEQNLNHDAMYWYRQDPGQGLRLIYYSQIVNDFQKGDIAEGYSVSREKKESFPLTVTSAQKNPTAFYLCASSIVALGQGYTDTQYFGPGTRLTVL.

The rearrangement joins TRBV6-5 to TRBJ1-1; D gene unclear. Trimming took off 6 bases at V and 11 bases at J, with 16 bases between the two ends. CDR3 size: 12 residues. Germline V CDR1 and CDR2: MNHEY, SVGAGI. The CDR3: CASSPRSRVAFF. CDR3 bases: TGTGCCAGCAGCCCCCGGTCGCGTGTGGCTTTCTTT.

This chain connects TRBV10-2 to TRBJ1-1, with TRBD1 identical over 8 bases. Germline loops: CDR1 WSHSY, CDR2 SAAADI. The CDR3 contains 13 residues. The trim removed 10 bases at V and 5 bases at J, leaving 9 bases unmatched. The CDR3 is CATTGTGVTEAFF. The CDR3 DNA reads TGCGCCACAACCGGGACAGGAGTAACTGAAGCTTTCTTT.

There are a few counts of this clone. This sequence joins TRBV2 and TRBJ1-1, with 11 bases identical to TRBD1. Per germline, CDR1 SNHLY and CDR2 FYNNEI. The V segment lost 6 bases and the J segment 4 bases; nucleotides outside the gene matches: 4. The CDR3 is made up of 14 amino acids. CDR3 protein: CASRRTGGVTEAFF. CDR3 sequence (DNA): TGTGCCAGCAGAAGGACAGGGGGCGTCACTGAAGCTTTCTTT.